Shown below are 12 T cell receptor beta chains from a single sample sequenced in a study of CD8+ T cells in alopecia areata. This sample's treatment: oral pan-JAK inhibitor, 5-10 mg twice daily. RNA, once extracted, was reverse transcribed into cDNA for use as the sequencing template. Sequencing was performed with immunoSEQ multiplex PCR; in TCRdb, only in-frame clones are kept and a portion is missing. The data hold under 250,000 clones, with 66% observed a single time. Sequenced material: CD4+ T cells sorted from blood, taken between weeks 44 and 45, from a patient treated with tofacitinib. These receptors were obtained from a human donor with alopecia areata.

The chain employs TRBV10-2 and TRBJ2-3; D might be TRBD2 (5 bases). The length of the CDR3 is 13 residues. Germline loops: CDR1 WSHSY, CDR2 SAAADI. V was clipped by 8 bases and J by 2 bases, with 11 bases between them. As DNA, the CDR3 is TGCGCCAGCGGGAGAGACCTCACAGATACGCAGTATTTT. Its translation: CASGRDLTDTQYF.

This chain links TRBV7-2 with TRBJ2-7; either TRBD1 or TRBD2 may fit D (5 bases each). This CDR3 is 14 amino acids long. Germline V gives CDR1 SGHTA, CDR2 FQGNSA. Trimming cost V 4 bases and J 5 bases, with 15 bases left between them. CDR3 region: CASSSRRGANEQYF. CDR3 DNA: TGTGCCAGCAGCTCCCGTAGGGGAGCCAACGAGCAGTACTTC. The full variable domain, completed using reference TRBV7-2 and TRBJ2-7, is GAGVSQSPSNKVTEKGKDVELRCDPISGHTALYWYRQSLGQGLEFLIYFQGNSAPDKSGLPSDRFSAERTGGSVSTLTIQRTQQEDSAVYLCASSSRRGANEQYFGPGTRLTVT.

The rearrangement links TRBV5-1 to TRBJ2-2; TRBD1 matches at 11 bases. CDR1 and CDR2 from the germline V gene are SGHRS and YFSETQ. This CDR3 region has 16 residues. Trimming removed 0 bases from V and 7 bases from J; junction bases left unmatched: 5. The CDR3 loop is CASSLAGTGGNGELFF. The DNA for the CDR3 is TGCGCCAGCAGCTTGGCTGGGACAGGGGGTAACGGGGAGCTGTTTTTT.

The genes are TRBV9 and TRBJ1-2; TRBD1 matches at 9 bases. CDR3 length equals 16 residues. The ends lost 3 bases at V and 1 base at J; junction bases unmatched: 7. The germline V gene encodes CDR1 SGDLS and CDR2 YYNGEE. DNA of the CDR3: TGTGCCAGCAGCGACGAGCCGGGACAGGGTAACTATGGCTACACCTTC. Translating it yields CASSDEPGQGNYGYTF.

The rearrangement links TRBV2 to TRBJ2-4; the D gene is possibly TRBD2 (6 bases). The germline gives CDR1 SNHLY, CDR2 FYNNEI. Trimming left V 5 bases short and J 0 bases short, with 11 bases between. This CDR3 spans 15 amino acids. The CDR3 nucleotides read TGTGCCAGCAGTCTTTCGGAGGGAGCCAAAAACATTCAGTACTTC. This sequence encodes CASSLSEGAKNIQYF.

The rearrangement links TRBV5-6 to TRBJ2-5; D not resolved. CDR3 length: 13 residues. Germline CDR1 SGHDT, CDR2 YYEEEE. V dropped 4 bases and J dropped 4 bases, with 11 bases sitting between them. The CDR3 region is CASSPLSGETQYF. The CDR3 nucleotides read TGTGCCAGCAGCCCTTTGTCCGGAGAGACCCAGTACTTC. The full variable domain, completed using reference TRBV5-6 and TRBJ2-5, is DAGVTQSPTHLIKTRGQQVTLRCSPKSGHDTVSWYQQALGQGPQFIFQYYEEEERQRGNFPDRFSGHQFPNYSSELNVNALLLGDSALYLCASSPLSGETQYFGPGTRLLVL.

The rearrangement joins TRBV29-1 to TRBJ2-7, with D perhaps TRBD2 (5 bases). The V and J ends lost 7 bases and 3 bases respectively, with 13 bases between them. From germline, CDR1 is SQVTM and CDR2 ANQGSEA. CDR3 length equals 12 residues. CDR3 region: CSATGLLYEQYF. CDR3 nucleotide sequence: TGCAGCGCCACCGGACTCCTCTACGAGCAGTACTTC.

The gene calls are TRBV29-1 and TRBJ2-1, with 9 nucleotides matching TRBD2. The CDR3 consists of 14 residues. Germline CDR1 reads SQVTM; CDR2 reads ANQGSEA. Losses at the gene ends were 5 bases for V and 7 bases for J; bases not matched to a gene: 9. The CDR3 nucleotides read TGCAGCGTTCCCAGCGGGGGGTCGTTTAATGAGCAGTTCTTC. Its protein product is CSVPSGGSFNEQFF.

The V gene is TRBV28, the J gene TRBJ1-2; no firm D call. Trimming removed 3 bases from V and 4 bases from J, with 9 bases in between. The length of the CDR3 is 13 residues. The germline CDR1 and CDR2 sequences are MDHEN and SYDVKM. As DNA, the CDR3 is TGTGCCAGCAGTTTGGGTACCTTCTATGGCTACACCTTC. Its translation: CASSLGTFYGYTF.

The rearrangement joins TRBV5-1 to TRBJ1-2; D uncertain. Trimming removed 4 bases from V and 8 bases from J, with 12 bases in between. The CDR3 is 12 residues long. Looked up from germline, CDR1 is SGHRS and CDR2 is YFSETQ. This CDR3 reads CASSSSFRGYTF. The CDR3 nucleotides are TGCGCCAGCAGCAGCTCCTTTCGGGGCTACACCTTC.

The chain is built from TRBV5-1 and TRBJ2-3; 8 bases line up with TRBD1. V trimming: 0 bases; J trimming: 0 bases; junction bases outside the gene matches: 6. CDR3 length equals 17 residues. CDR1 SGHRS and CDR2 YFSETQ come from the germline V gene. This CDR3 is CASSLATGGQSTDTQYF. The CDR3, as DNA: TGCGCCAGCAGCTTGGCTACAGGGGGTCAGAGCACAGATACGCAGTATTTT.

This chain joins TRBV29-1 and TRBJ2-1, with D tentatively TRBD2 (5 bases). Germline V lookup: CDR1 SQVTM, CDR2 ANQGSEA. Trimming left V 2 bases short and J 7 bases short, with 12 bases between. The CDR3 has 13 residues. CDR3 DNA: TGCAGCGTTGAACTCAATAGCGTTAATGAGCAGTTCTTC. This encodes CSVELNSVNEQFF.